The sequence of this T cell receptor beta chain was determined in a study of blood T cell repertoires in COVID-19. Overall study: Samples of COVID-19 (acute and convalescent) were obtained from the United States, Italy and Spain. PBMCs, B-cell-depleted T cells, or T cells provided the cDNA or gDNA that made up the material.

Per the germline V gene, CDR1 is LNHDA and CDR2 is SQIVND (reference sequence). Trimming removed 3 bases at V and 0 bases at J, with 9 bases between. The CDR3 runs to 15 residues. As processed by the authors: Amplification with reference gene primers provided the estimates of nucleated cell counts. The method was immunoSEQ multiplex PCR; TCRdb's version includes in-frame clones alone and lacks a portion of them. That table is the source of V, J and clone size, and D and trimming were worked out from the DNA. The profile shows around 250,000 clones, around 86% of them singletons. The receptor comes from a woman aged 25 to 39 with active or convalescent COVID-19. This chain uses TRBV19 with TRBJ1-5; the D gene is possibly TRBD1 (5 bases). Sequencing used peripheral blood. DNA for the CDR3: TGTGCCAGTAGTATCTCAGGGCATAGCAATCAGCCCCAGCATTTT. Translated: CASSISGHSNQPQHF.